The source of this T cell receptor (beta chain) is a study of human T cells and chemical hapten exposure. Study details: Sensitizing treatment utilized 2% DPC over an approximately 2 cm by approximately 2 cm portion of upper inner arm skin. The patient population, which was mostly female, had alopecia areata, totalis or universalis.

This clonotype turned up a few times. What it recognizes is unknown. Regarding time point: patch test 1, 2 weeks after DPC sensitization. The treatment here: therapeutic diphenylcyclopropenone sensitization with weekly scalp DPC. V was trimmed by 5 bases and J by 2 bases, leaving 16 bases between them. Looked up from germline, CDR1 is MGHDK and CDR2 is SYGVNS. The CDR3 runs 16 residues. Each CDR3 protein is one row after TCRdb ran MiXCR on the RACE reads. Here the sample spans fewer than 400,000 distinct CDR3 sequences, around 7% being singletons. The study, taken as a whole, reports: Significantly greater numbers of large CDR3 similarity clusters came from expanded TCRs than from controls.

The TCR originated in a young woman with alopecia areata. Some clones in this sample may be carry-over from other donors' samples. The material sequenced was whole blood, taken in connection with sensitization to the hapten diphenylcyclopropenone (DPC). The V gene is TRBV25-1, the J gene TRBJ2-1; D perhaps matches TRBD1 (5 bases). In nucleotides, the CDR3 is TGTGCCAGCAGTCCCGAAAGACCAGGGCCCTACAATGAGCAGTTCTTC. Its translation: CASSPERPGPYNEQFF.